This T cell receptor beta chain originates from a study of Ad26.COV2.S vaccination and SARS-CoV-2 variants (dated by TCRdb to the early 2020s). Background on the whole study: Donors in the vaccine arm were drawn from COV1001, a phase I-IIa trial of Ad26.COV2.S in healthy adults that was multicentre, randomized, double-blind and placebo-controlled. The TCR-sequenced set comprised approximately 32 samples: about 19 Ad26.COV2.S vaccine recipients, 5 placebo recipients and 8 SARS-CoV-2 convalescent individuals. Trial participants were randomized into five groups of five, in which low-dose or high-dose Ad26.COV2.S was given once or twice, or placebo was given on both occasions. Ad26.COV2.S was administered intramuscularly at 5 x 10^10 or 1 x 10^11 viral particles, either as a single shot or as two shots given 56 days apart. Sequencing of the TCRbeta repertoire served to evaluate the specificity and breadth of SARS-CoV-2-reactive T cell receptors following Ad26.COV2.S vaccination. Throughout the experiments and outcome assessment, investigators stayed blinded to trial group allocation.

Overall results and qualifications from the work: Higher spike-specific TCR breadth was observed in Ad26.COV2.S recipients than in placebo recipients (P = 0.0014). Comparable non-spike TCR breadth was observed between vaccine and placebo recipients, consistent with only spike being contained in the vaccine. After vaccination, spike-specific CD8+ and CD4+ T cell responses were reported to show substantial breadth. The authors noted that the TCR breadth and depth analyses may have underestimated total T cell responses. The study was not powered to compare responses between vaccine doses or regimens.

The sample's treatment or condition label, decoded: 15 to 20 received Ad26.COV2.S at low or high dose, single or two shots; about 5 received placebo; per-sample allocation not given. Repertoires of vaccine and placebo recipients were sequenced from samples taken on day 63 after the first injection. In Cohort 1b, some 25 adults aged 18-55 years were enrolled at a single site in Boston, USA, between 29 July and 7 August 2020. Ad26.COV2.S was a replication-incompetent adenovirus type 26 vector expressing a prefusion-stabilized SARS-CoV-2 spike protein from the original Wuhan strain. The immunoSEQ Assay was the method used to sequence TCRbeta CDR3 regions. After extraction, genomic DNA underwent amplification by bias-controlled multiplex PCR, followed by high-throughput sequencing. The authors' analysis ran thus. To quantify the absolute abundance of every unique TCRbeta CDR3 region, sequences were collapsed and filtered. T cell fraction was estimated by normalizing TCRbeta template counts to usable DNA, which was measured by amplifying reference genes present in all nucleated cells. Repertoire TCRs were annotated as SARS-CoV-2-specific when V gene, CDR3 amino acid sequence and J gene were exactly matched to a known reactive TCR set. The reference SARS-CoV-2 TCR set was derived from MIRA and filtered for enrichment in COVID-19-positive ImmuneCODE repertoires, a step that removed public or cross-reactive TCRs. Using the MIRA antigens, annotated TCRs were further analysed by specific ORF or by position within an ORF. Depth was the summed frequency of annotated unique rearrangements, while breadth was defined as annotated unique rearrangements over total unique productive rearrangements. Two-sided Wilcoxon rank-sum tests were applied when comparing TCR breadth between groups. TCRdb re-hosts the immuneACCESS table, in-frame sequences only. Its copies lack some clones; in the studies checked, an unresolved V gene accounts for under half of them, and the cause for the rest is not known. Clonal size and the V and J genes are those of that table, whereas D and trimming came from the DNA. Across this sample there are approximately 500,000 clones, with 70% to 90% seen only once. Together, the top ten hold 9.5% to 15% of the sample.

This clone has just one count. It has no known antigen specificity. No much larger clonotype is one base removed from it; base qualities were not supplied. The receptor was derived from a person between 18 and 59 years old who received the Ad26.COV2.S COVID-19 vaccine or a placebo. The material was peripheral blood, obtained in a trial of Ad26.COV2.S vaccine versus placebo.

This receptor has the CDR3 CSVRRGTYNEQFF. The sequence in DNA is TGCAGCGTTCGAAGGGGGACCTACAATGAGCAGTTCTTC. The rearranged chain carries TRBV29-1 and TRBJ2-1, with a tentative D gene TRBD1 over 6 matching bases. V is reduced by 5 bases and J by 2 bases, leaving a spacing of 10 bases between them. CDR1 and CDR2 (SQVTM, ANQGSEA) derive from the germline V gene. The CDR3 contains 13 residues, cysteine and phenylalanine counted. The CDR3 DNA has 39 bases and is translated from base 1.